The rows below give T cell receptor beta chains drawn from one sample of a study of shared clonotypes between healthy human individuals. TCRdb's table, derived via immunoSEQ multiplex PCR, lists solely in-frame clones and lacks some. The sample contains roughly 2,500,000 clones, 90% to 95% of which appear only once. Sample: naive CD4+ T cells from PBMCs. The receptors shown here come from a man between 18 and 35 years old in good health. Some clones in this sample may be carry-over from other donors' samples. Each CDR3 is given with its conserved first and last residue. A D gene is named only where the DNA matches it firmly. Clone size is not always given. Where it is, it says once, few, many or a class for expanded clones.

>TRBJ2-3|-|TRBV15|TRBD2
TGTGCCACCAGCACCCGGACTAGCGGGAGATGGGCAGATACGCAGTATTTT
CATSTRTSGRWADTQYF
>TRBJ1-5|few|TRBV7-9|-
TGTGCCAGCAGCCAGGGAGGTAAGGCCTGGCCCCAGCATTTT
CASSQGGKAWPQHF
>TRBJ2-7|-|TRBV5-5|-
TGTGCCAGCAGCTGGACCAGGGGCTCCGAGCAGTACTTC
CASSWTRGSEQYF
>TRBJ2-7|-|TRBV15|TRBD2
TGTGCCACCAGCAGAGATAAAGGGACTAGCGGGAGGTACGTCGAGCAGTACTTC
CATSRDKGTSGRYVEQYF
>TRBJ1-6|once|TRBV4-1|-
TGCGCCAGCAGCCAAGACCCAGCAAATTCACCCCTCCACTTT
CASSQDPANSPLHF
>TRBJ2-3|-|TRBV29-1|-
TGCAGCGTTGAAGGGGGTCCGTGGACAGATACGCAGTATTTT
CSVEGGPWTDTQYF
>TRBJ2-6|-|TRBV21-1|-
TGTGCCAGCAGCACCCGGACAGGCCACAACCCTATTTCTGGGGCCAACGTCCTGACTTTC
CASSTRTGHNPISGANVLTF
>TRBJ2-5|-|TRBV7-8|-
TGTGCCAGCAGCCCCATAACCAATTCAGGGGCGACCCAGTACTTC
CASSPITNSGATQYF
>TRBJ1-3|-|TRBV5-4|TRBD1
TGTGCCAGCAGCTCCGCAGGGGGATCCGGAAACACCATATATTTT
CASSSAGGSGNTIYF
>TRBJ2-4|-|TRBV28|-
TGTGCCAGCAGTTTGATCGCCTTGTTGGGGGATACAGGGAACATTCAGTACTTC
CASSLIALLGDTGNIQYF
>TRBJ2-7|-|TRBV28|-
TGTGCCAGCAGCCCTATGCGGGGCGGACCATACGAGCAGTACTTC
CASSPMRGGPYEQYF
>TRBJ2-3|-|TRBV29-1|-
TGCAGCGTTGACCCGGGGGGCACAGATACGCAGTATTTT
CSVDPGGTDTQYF
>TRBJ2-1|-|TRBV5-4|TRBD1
TGTGCCAGCAGCCCGGGACAGGGGGCGGTTAACCAAAAGCAGTTCTTC
CASSPGQGAVNQKQFF
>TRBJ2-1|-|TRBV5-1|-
TGCGCCAGCAGCACCCTCCCGGCGGACACCTACAATGAGCAGTTCTTC
CASSTLPADTYNEQFF
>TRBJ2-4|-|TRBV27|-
TGTGCCAGCAGCCGGCGACTTTTTGACATTCAGTACTTC
CASSRRLFDIQYF
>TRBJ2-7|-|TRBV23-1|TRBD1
TGCGCCAGCATCTCCCGGGACAGGTCGTGTTTCGAGCAGTACTTC
CASISRDRSCFEQYF
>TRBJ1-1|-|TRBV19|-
TGTGCCAGTAGTATTAAAATGGGAACTGCCACCGCTTTCTTT
CASSIKMGTATAFF
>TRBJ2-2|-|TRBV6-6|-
TGTGCCAGCAGTTACTCCCGGGGGTCCGGGGAGCTGTTTTTT
CASSYSRGSGELFF
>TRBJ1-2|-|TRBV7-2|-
TGTGCCAGCAGCCTAACCGGGACACGAGCCTTC
CASSLTGTRAF
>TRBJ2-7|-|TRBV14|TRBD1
TGTGCCAGCAGCAAAAGGACAGGGGGAGGCGGGAACTCCTACGAGCAGTACTTC
CASSKRTGGGGNSYEQYF
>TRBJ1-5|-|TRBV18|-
TGTGCCAGCTCACCACGTGTGGGGGACAATCAGCCCCAGCATTTT
CASSPRVGDNQPQHF
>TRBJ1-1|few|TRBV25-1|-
TGTGCCAGCAGTGAACCCAGCATGAACACTGAAGCTTTCTTT
CASSEPSMNTEAFF
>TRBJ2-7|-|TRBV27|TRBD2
TGTGCCAGCGCCAGCGGGAGAGGCGACGAGCAGTACTTC
CASASGRGDEQYF
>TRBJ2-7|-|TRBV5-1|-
TGCGCCAGCAGCCCTGCGGGGACCTACGAGCAGTACTTC
CASSPAGTYEQYF
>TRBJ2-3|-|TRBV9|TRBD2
TGTGCCAGTCCCGGGACTAGCGGGAGACCCGATACGCAGTATTTT
CASPGTSGRPDTQYF
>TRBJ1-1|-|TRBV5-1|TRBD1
TGCGCCAGCAGCTTGGCCGGGACAGTAACGGAAGCTTTCTTT
CASSLAGTVTEAFF
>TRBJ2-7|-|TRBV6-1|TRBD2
TGTGCCAGCAGTGGGGGACTAGCGGGAGGGGCGTACGAGCAGTACTTC
CASSGGLAGGAYEQYF
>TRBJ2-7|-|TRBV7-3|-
TGTGCCAGCAGCCCCGGACGCTCCTCCTACGAGCAGTACTTC
CASSPGRSSYEQYF
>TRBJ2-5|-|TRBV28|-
TGTGCCAGCAGTTACCTCCAAGAGACCCAGTACTTC
CASSYLQETQYF
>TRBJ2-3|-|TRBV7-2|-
TGTGCCAGCAGCCCACAAGTCACAGATACGCAGTATTTT
CASSPQVTDTQYF
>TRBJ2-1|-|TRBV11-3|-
TGTGCCAGCAGCCCCCAGGGGGGGTCCTACAATGAGCAGTTCTTC
CASSPQGGSYNEQFF
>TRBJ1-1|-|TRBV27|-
TGTGCCAGCAGTCACGATGAGGGATACACTGAAGCTTTCTTT
CASSHDEGYTEAFF
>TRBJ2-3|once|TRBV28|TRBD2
TGTGCCAGCAGCACGGTAGGGGAGGGGACAGATACGCAGTATTTT
CASSTVGEGTDTQYF
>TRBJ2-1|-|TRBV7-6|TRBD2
TGTGCCAGCAGCTTAGGTCTAGCGGGAGCTGAGCAGTTCTTC
CASSLGLAGAEQFF
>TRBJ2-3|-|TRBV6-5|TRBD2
TGTGCCAGCAGTTTCAAGACTAGCGGGAGGACAGATACGCAGTATTTT
CASSFKTSGRTDTQYF
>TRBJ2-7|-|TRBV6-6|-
TGTGCCAGCAGTCCTTTCTCCTACGAGCAGTACTTC
CASSPFSYEQYF
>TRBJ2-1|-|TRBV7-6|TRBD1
TGTGCCAGCAGCCTCGACAGGGACAATGAGCAGTTCTTC
CASSLDRDNEQFF
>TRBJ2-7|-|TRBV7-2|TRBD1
TGTGCCAGCAGCCCTGGAAGGACAGGGATTTCCTACGAGCAGTACTTC
CASSPGRTGISYEQYF
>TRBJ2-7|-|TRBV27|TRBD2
TGTGCCAGCAGTCCCTTAGCGGGAAGTGGGGTCGAGCAGTACTTC
CASSPLAGSGVEQYF
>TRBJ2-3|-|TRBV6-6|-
TGTGCCAGCAGTTACCGGATGGGGGAGAGAAAGTATTTT
CASSYRMGERKYF
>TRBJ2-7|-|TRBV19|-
TGTGCCAGTAGTATAGTCGGCGGGATTAACGAGCAGTACTTC
CASSIVGGINEQYF
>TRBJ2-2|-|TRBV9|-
TGTGCCAGCGCCAGGGGAAACACCGGGGAGCTGTTTTTT
CASARGNTGELFF
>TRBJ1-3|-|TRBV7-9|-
TGTGCCAGCAGCTTAGCGGGAAACACCATATATTTT
CASSLAGNTIYF
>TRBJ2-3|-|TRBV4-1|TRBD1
TGCGCCAGCAGCCAAAGGGACAGGGCCCCAGATACGCAGTATTTT
CASSQRDRAPDTQYF
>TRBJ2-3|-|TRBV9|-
TGTGCCAGCAGCGCGACAGTACGCACAGATACGCAGTATTTT
CASSATVRTDTQYF
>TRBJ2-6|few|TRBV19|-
TGTGCCAGTAGTCCAGGACCTTATCCTGGGGCCAACGTCCTGACTTTC
CASSPGPYPGANVLTF